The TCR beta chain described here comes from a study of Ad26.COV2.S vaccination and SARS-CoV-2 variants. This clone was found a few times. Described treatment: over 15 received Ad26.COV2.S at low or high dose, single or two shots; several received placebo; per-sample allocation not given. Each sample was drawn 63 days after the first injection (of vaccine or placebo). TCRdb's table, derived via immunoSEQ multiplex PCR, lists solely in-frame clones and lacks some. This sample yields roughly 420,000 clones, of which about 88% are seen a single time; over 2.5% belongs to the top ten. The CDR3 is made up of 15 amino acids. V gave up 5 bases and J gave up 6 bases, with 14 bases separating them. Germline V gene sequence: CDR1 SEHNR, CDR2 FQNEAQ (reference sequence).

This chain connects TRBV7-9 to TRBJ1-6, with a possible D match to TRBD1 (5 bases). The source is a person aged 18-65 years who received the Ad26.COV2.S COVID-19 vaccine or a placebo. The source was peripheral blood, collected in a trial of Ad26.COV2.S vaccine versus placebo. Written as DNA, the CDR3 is TGTGCCAGCAGCGCCGAGGGGAGTAGTAATTCACCCCTCCACTTT. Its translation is CASSAEGSSNSPLHF.